The 26 T cell receptor beta chains below were found in one sample sequenced in a study of blood T cell repertoires in COVID-19. The method was immunoSEQ multiplex PCR; TCRdb's version includes in-frame clones alone and lacks a portion of them. The sample contains 250,000 or so clones, 80% to 90% of which appear only once. Material for sequencing was PBMCs or T cells enriched from blood (not recorded which). All receptors come from a woman aged 40 to 50 who had been exposed to COVID-19.

This clone has a handful of counts. The chain joins TRBV6-2 or TRBV6-3 to TRBJ2-1, with D tentatively TRBD2 (6 bases). The V end lost 5 bases, the J end lost 1 base, and 12 bases lay between the germline ends. CDR1 is MNHEY, CDR2 SVGEGT, per germline. The CDR3 loop spans 15 amino acids. CDR3 sequence: CASSRAGFSYNEQFF. The CDR3 DNA is TGTGCCAGCAGTAGAGCGGGTTTTTCCTACAATGAGCAGTTCTTC.

This chain links TRBV7-6 with TRBJ2-2, with a tentative D call TRBD1 (5 bases). Germline V gene sequence: CDR1 SGHVS, CDR2 FNYEAQ. The CDR3 extends over 14 amino acids. The V end lost 1 base, the J end lost 3 bases, and 6 bases lay between the germline ends. For the CDR3, the DNA is TGTGCCAGCAGCTTAGAAGGGGACACCGGGGAGCTGTTTTTT. Translation gives CASSLEGDTGELFF.

A single count supports this clone. This rearrangement joins TRBV27 to TRBJ2-5; 10 bases match TRBD2. Germline trimming cut 4 bases from V and 5 bases from J; bases unmatched to any gene: 13. CDR3 size: 17 residues. Germline V gives CDR1 MNHEY, CDR2 SMNVEV (reference sequence). The CDR3 DNA follows: TGTGCCAGCAGTTCGCAAAGCGGGGGGGCCTTGGGGGAGACCCAGTACTTC. It yields the protein CASSSQSGGALGETQYF.

The chain is built from TRBV6-5 and TRBJ1-5, with D tentatively TRBD1 (5 bases). The germline V gene has CDR1 MNHEY and CDR2 SVGAGI. The CDR3 extends over 14 amino acids. V was pared by 5 bases and J by 9 bases, with 17 bases between. The CDR3 bases are TGTGCCAGCAGTCCGGGACGGGACTTGTGGCCCCAGCATTTT. Amino acids: CASSPGRDLWPQHF.

The chain combines TRBV2 with TRBJ1-6; the match to TRBD1 covers 9 bases. J gave up 9 bases and V 6 bases, and 6 bases lay outside the gene matches. The V gene's germline CDR1 is SNHLY and CDR2 FYNNEI. This CDR3 has 14 residues. The DNA for the CDR3 is TGTGCCAGCAGCGTGACAGGGGGAGCTTCACCCCTCCACTTT. Amino acid sequence: CASSVTGGASPLHF. Drawing the rest from reference TRBV2 and TRBJ1-6, the complete variable domain is EPEVTQTPSHQVTQMGQEVILRCVPISNHLYFYWYRQILGQKVEFLVSFYNNEISEKSEIFDDQFSVERPDGSNFTLKIRSTKLEDSAMYFCASSVTGGASPLHFGNGTRLTVT.

The V gene is TRBV18, the J gene TRBJ1-4; perhaps TRBD1 as D (5 bases). The CDR3 covers 13 residues. Germline CDR1 KGHSH, CDR2 LQKENI. Trimming removed 4 bases at V and 5 bases at J, with 8 bases between. CDR3 protein: CASSRAGNEKLFF. The CDR3 DNA is TGTGCCAGCTCACGGGCAGGGAATGAAAAACTGTTTTTT. The full variable domain, rest sourced from reference TRBV18 and TRBJ1-4, is NAGVMQNPRHLVRRRGQEARLRCSPMKGHSHVYWYRQLPEEGLKFMVYLQKENIIDESGMPKERFSAEFPKEGPSILRIQQVVRGDSAAYFCASSRAGNEKLFFGSGTQLSVL.

This chain connects TRBV7-2 to TRBJ2-5; 9 positions agree with TRBD1. CDR3 length equals 15 residues. The germline CDR1 and CDR2 sequences are SGHTA and FQGNSA. V lost 5 bases, J lost 5 bases, and 9 bases stayed unmatched. CDR3 loop: CASSVLGTGQETQYF. The CDR3 DNA reads TGTGCCAGCAGCGTACTAGGGACAGGGCAGGAGACCCAGTACTTC.

CDR3 DNA sequence: TGTGCCATCAGTGACGTGGGACAGGGGGCCAGGGCATACTATGGCTACACCTTC. Amino acid sequence: CAISDVGQGARAYYGYTF. V is TRBV10-3 and J is TRBJ1-2; 12 nucleotides align to TRBD1. This CDR3 spans 18 amino acids. After removal of 3 bases from V and 3 bases from J, the junction contained 11 bases not matched to a gene. CDR1 ENHRY and CDR2 SYGVKD come from the germline V gene.

V is TRBV21-1 and J is TRBJ1-6; the tabulated D call, TRBD1, remains unverified against the DNA. TRBV21-1 has pseudogene status. The length of the CDR3 is 17 residues. In DNA form, the CDR3 reads TGTGCCAGCAGCAAAAAAGCGCGGACAGGGAAGAATTCACCCCTCCACTTT. As protein: CASSKKARTGKNSPLHF.

The genes are TRBV10-1 and TRBJ2-5; D is perhaps TRBD2 (7 bases). Germline V gene sequence: CDR1 WNHNN, CDR2 SYGVQD (reference sequence). Trimming took 7 bases from V and 4 from J, leaving 16 bases between them. This CDR3 has 14 residues. CDR3 residues: CASTIRGGGETQYF. The CDR3 DNA is TGCGCCAGCACCATTAGGGGGGGTGGAGAGACCCAGTACTTC.

The V call is TRBV7-7, the J call TRBJ2-1, with 8 nucleotides matching TRBD2. With V trimmed by 1 base and J by 5 bases, 13 bases remained unmatched. CDR1 and CDR2 from the germline V gene are SSHAT and FNYEAQ (reference sequence). The CDR3 loop spans 18 amino acids. The CDR3 DNA is TGTGCCAGCAGCTTAGGAGCGGGCTCGCGGGGGGCGGACAATGAGCAGTTCTTC. It is translated as CASSLGAGSRGADNEQFF.

The rearrangement uses TRBV3-1 (or the pseudogene TRBV3-2) and TRBJ1-2; TRBD1 agrees at 9 bases. The V and J ends lost 0 bases and 4 bases, in that order; junction bases with no gene match: 9. This CDR3 has 17 residues. Germline V lookup: CDR1 LGHDT, CDR2 YNNKEL (reference sequence). CDR3 sequence reads: CASSQEWGLTGGYGYTF. The CDR3 DNA is TGTGCCAGCAGCCAAGAATGGGGGTTGACAGGGGGCTATGGCTACACCTTC.

The gene calls are TRBV27 and TRBJ1-6; 8 bases are a match to TRBD1. V shed 5 bases and J 1 base; nucleotides not matched to a gene: 22. The CDR3 totals 22 residues. Germline V CDR1 and CDR2: MNHEY, SMNVEV (reference sequence). This CDR3 is CASSLNRRGGQGRRSYNSPLHF. The CDR3 DNA reads TGTGCCAGCAGTCTAAACCGGAGGGGTGGACAGGGTAGAAGATCCTATAATTCACCCCTCCACTTT.

The chain carries TRBV10-3 and TRBJ2-2; D is perhaps TRBD2 (6 bases). CDR1 is ENHRY and CDR2 is SYGVKD in the germline V gene. The ends were cut back, 1 base at V and 4 bases at J, with 13 bases in the middle. There are 16 residues in the CDR3. This chain's CDR3 is CAISEWTGATTGELFF. The CDR3 nucleotides are TGTGCCATCAGTGAGTGGACGGGAGCGACCACCGGGGAGCTGTTTTTT.

CDR3 amino acids: CASSLTANVLTF. In nucleotides, the CDR3 is TGTGCCAGCAGTCTAACTGCCAACGTCCTGACTTTC. The V and J genes are TRBV12-3 or TRBV12-4 and TRBJ2-6; D is unresolved. V lost 5 bases, J lost 7 bases, and 6 bases lay in between. This CDR3 has 12 amino acids.

The rearrangement uses TRBV2 and TRBJ1-2, with D perhaps matching TRBD1 (6 bases). Deletions cut 0 bases from V and 8 bases from J, with 13 bases between. CDR1 and CDR2 from the germline V gene are SNHLY and FYNNEI. The CDR3 loop spans 14 amino acids. CDR3: CASSEAQGVGGYTF. In DNA, the CDR3 is TGTGCCAGCAGTGAAGCACAGGGAGTGGGAGGCTACACCTTC.

In DNA, the CDR3 is TGTGCCAGCTCACCGGTTGGAGGGTTCGATCAGCCCCAGCATTTT. Translation gives CASSPVGGFDQPQHF. This sequence joins TRBV18 and TRBJ1-5; no clear D. This CDR3 has 15 amino acids. V lost 3 bases and J lost 5, with 14 bases in between. The V gene's germline CDR1 is KGHSH and CDR2 LQKENI.

V usage is TRBV28 and J usage is TRBJ1-2, with a tentative D call TRBD1 (5 bases). Per the germline V gene, CDR1 is MDHEN and CDR2 is SYDVKM. The length of the CDR3 is 14 residues. Trimming removed 2 bases at V and 0 bases at J, with 7 bases between. CDR3 nucleotide sequence: TGTGCCAGCAGTTTAGACAGCCCTAACTATGGCTACACCTTC. This encodes CASSLDSPNYGYTF.

V gene TRBV27 combines with J gene TRBJ2-7; the D is unclear. V was trimmed by 3 bases and J by 4 bases, leaving 10 bases between them. This CDR3 spans 13 amino acids. Germline CDR1 reads MNHEY; CDR2 reads SMNVEV (reference sequence). The CDR3: CASSFSSSYEQYF. CDR3 nucleotides: TGTGCCAGCAGTTTTTCCTCCTCTTACGAGCAGTACTTC.

The rearrangement links TRBV7-8 to TRBJ2-7; maybe TRBD1 (6 bases). V shed 5 bases and J shed 5 bases, with 16 bases lying between them. Germline-derived CDR1 and CDR2 are SGHVS and FQNEAQ. The CDR3 runs 14 residues. CDR3 region: CASSRKQGSHEQYF. The CDR3 nucleotides read TGTGCCAGCAGCCGAAAACAGGGTTCCCACGAGCAGTACTTC.

The chain has TRBV5-1 and TRBJ1-1; D unresolved. The CDR3 is 15 residues long. Germline CDR1 is SGHRS and CDR2 is YFSETQ. The V and J ends lost 3 bases and 7 bases respectively, with 19 bases between them. CDR3 loop: CASSSGGFGIGEAFF. In nucleotides, the CDR3 is TGCGCCAGCAGCTCTGGCGGCTTCGGAATAGGTGAAGCTTTCTTT. The variable domain in full, completed from reference TRBV5-1 and TRBJ1-1, reads KAGVTQTPRYLIKTRGQQVTLSCSPISGHRSVSWYQQTPGQGLQFLFEYFSETQRNKGNFPGRFSGRQFSNSRSEMNVSTLELGDSALYLCASSSGGFGIGEAFFGQGTRLTVV.

The chain employs TRBV11-3 and TRBJ2-1; 11 bases are shared with TRBD2. CDR1 is SGHNT, CDR2 YENEEA, per germline. V gave up 4 bases and J gave up 2 bases; unmatched junction bases: 10. CDR3 length equals 18 residues. CDR3 residues: CASSSVGLAGIPYNEQFF. DNA for the CDR3: TGTGCCAGCAGCTCCGTCGGACTAGCGGGCATCCCCTACAATGAGCAGTTCTTC.

V is TRBV24-1 and J is TRBJ1-6, with a possible D match to TRBD1 (6 bases). The CDR3 contains 14 residues. The V gene lost 5 bases and the J gene lost 9 bases, with 13 bases spanning the gap. Germline CDR1 KGHDR, CDR2 SFDVKD. The CDR3 region has the DNA TGTGCCACCAGTGCCGGACAGTTCCCTTCACCCCTCCACTTT. Amino acids: CATSAGQFPSPLHF.

The chain recombines TRBV4-2 with TRBJ1-2, with D tentatively TRBD1 (5 bases). This CDR3 is built from 16 residues. Trimming pared 0 bases from V and 4 bases from J, leaving 15 bases between. Germline V lookup: CDR1 LGHNA, CDR2 YNFKEQ. CDR3 bases: TGTGCCAGCAGCCAAGAAGTTGCAGACAGACCCTATGGCTACACCTTC. Protein product: CASSQEVADRPYGYTF.

This clone was recorded a few times. The chain recombines TRBV4-3 with TRBJ1-4; 10 bases map to TRBD1. J gave up 6 bases and V 4 bases, and 5 bases lay outside the gene matches. Germline CDR1 and CDR2: LGHNA and YSLEER. CDR3 length equals 15 residues. The CDR3 sequence: CASSPAGTGDEKLFF. CDR3 nucleotide sequence: TGCGCCAGCAGCCCAGCCGGGACAGGGGATGAAAAACTGTTTTTT.

This clone has only one observation. For the CDR3, the DNA is TGTGCCAGCAGTCCCGACAGGGGTGAACTGTTTTTT. Translating it yields CASSPDRGELFF. This chain links TRBV28 with TRBJ1-4; 8 positions match TRBD1. Germline V CDR1 and CDR2: MDHEN, SYDVKM. V trimming: 5 bases; J trimming: 12 bases; junction bases outside the gene matches: 5. The CDR3 covers 12 residues.